This TCR beta chain was observed in a study of shared clonotypes between healthy human individuals. Study-level results: The naive CD4 repertoires of a handful of donors were compared, and approximately 4.5% of clonotypes were shared.

About this clone: Its antigen is as yet unknown.

TCRdb's copy holds only in-frame clones and misses some; the assay was immunoSEQ multiplex PCR. The repertoire holds some 1.4 million clones, with roughly 97% as singletons. Per germline, CDR1 SGDLS and CDR2 YYNGEE. The CDR3 length is 15 residues. V shed 1 base and J shed 7 bases, with 14 bases lying between them. The sequence derives from a man aged 25-40 years in good health. The chain links TRBV9 to TRBJ1-4; D might be TRBD1 (5 bases). Sequencing was carried out using naive CD4+ T cells sorted from blood. As for subset: CD45RA+ positively selected. CDR3 in DNA: TGTGCCAGCAGCGTAAATGCAGGGACGAGTGAAAAACTGTTTTTT. It specifies CASSVNAGTSEKLFF.